This T cell receptor beta chain was captured in a study of blood T cell repertoires in COVID-19. Study-wide context: Samples came from the United States, Italy and Spain, spanning acute and convalescent COVID-19.

After removal of 1 base from V and 4 bases from J, the junction contained 2 bases not matched to a gene. CDR1 is LNHDA, CDR2 SQIVND, per germline (reference sequence). The CDR3 is 14 residues long. Recovered status applied to Cohort 3 donors who had two consecutive negative PCRs. It also applied to those with clearance or with symptom resolution. TCRdb's table, derived via immunoSEQ multiplex PCR, lists solely in-frame clones and lacks some. Of some 350,000 clones in the sample, over 80% were seen once. Sequencing was performed on PBMCs or T cells enriched from blood (not recorded which). The rearrangement uses TRBV19 and TRBJ2-7; TRBD1 matches 9 bases. The receptor was derived from a young man who had recovered from COVID-19. The CDR3 DNA reads TGTGCCAGTAGTATAGGGACAGGGGAATACGAGCAGTACTTC. It yields the protein CASSIGTGEYEQYF. Filled out from reference TRBV19 and TRBJ2-7, the complete variable domain reads DGGITQSPKYLFRKEGQNVTLSCEQNLNHDAMYWYRQDPGQGLRLIYYSQIVNDFQKGDIAEGYSVSREKKESFPLTVTSAQKNPTAFYLCASSIGTGEYEQYFGPGTRLTVT.